This T cell receptor beta chain was sequenced in a study of cytotoxic CD8 clonotypes in ibrutinib-treated CLL. The study's findings and limits: Rising at ibrutinib response, clonality subsequently fell back toward baseline at progression. In sustained-remission versus progressing patients, sampling times differed.

This CDR3 contains 14 residues. The germline V and J ends were trimmed by 1 base and 5 bases, with 11 bases remaining between them. Germline V gives CDR1 LGHNT, CDR2 FRNRAP. The method was immunoSEQ multiplex PCR; TCRdb's version includes in-frame clones alone and lacks a portion of them. Of 30,000 to 40,000 clones listed, approximately 69% were seen once; the top ten hold 28%. A remark on this clone: No antigen is known for it.

The origin of this receptor is a human donor with chronic lymphocytic leukemia. The chain joins TRBV12-5 to TRBJ2-5; D is ambiguous. Source: PBMCs, taken before ibrutinib treatment. This CDR3 is CASGLDSRRETQYF. The CDR3 DNA follows: TGTGCTAGTGGTTTGGACAGTAGAAGGGAGACCCAGTACTTC.